The 9 T cell receptor beta chains below all came from one sample that was sequenced in a study of CD8+CD57+ T cells in acquired aplastic anemia. In patients chosen for sequencing, flow cytometry had shown CD8+CD57+ cell expansion. TCR beta VDJ and CDR3 were profiled, and genomic DNA was the template. TCRdb recomputed calls from the reads with MiXCR, one row per CDR3 protein. The table has about 180,000 distinct CDR3 sequences, around 63% seen once; the top ten hold under 55%. Sequencing input: sorted CD4+, CD8+, or CD8+CD57+ T cells (not recorded which) from PBMCs. These receptors were collected from a human donor with aplastic anemia.

The V gene is TRBV2, the J gene TRBJ1-5; D remains unclear. Germline V lookup: CDR1 SNHLY, CDR2 FYNNEI. The length of the CDR3 is 13 residues. V was cut by 6 bases and J by 5 bases, with 11 bases left in between. The CDR3 loop reads CASSEFTDQPQHF. CDR3 nucleotide sequence: TGTGCCAGCAGCGAATTCACGGATCAGCCCCAGCATTTT.

The sample holds one count of this clonotype. V and J are TRBV7-8 and TRBJ2-3; TRBD2 agrees at 10 bases. CDR3 length equals 15 residues. The V and J ends lost 6 bases and 1 base, in that order; junction bases with no gene match: 4. Germline V lookup: CDR1 SGHVS, CDR2 FQNEAQ. The CDR3 spells CASRTGLAGTDTQYF. In nucleotides, the CDR3 is TGTGCCAGCAGGACTGGACTAGCGGGCACAGATACGCAGTATTTT.

The V call is TRBV4-3, the J call TRBJ2-1; D might be TRBD2 (7 bases). Germline V gives CDR1 LGHNA, CDR2 YSLEER. The CDR3 covers 15 residues. Deletions cut 1 base from V and 8 bases from J, with 15 bases between. In DNA, the CDR3 is TGCGCCAGCAGCCAAGGGACTAGGGGGTTCGATGAGCAGTTCTTC. Amino acid sequence: CASSQGTRGFDEQFF.

The chain employs TRBV20-1 and TRBJ2-7; D possibly corresponds to TRBD2 (5 bases). The CDR3 sequence is 16 residues long. CDR1 is DFQATT and CDR2 is SNEGSKA in the germline V gene (reference sequence). V lost 5 bases, J lost 2 bases, and 22 bases lay in between. CDR3 in amino acids: CSALGGLEGPTYEQYF. CDR3 in DNA: TGCAGTGCTTTAGGCGGACTTGAGGGCCCCACCTACGAGCAGTACTTC.

This clonotype was detected many times. The CDR3 reads CASSLRRFPYEQYF. The CDR3 nucleotides read TGCGCCAGCAGCTTAAGAAGGTTCCCCTACGAGCAGTACTTC. This chain connects TRBV5-1 to TRBJ2-7; D is unresolved. Germline loops: CDR1 SGHRS, CDR2 YFSETQ. Trimming left V 2 bases short and J 2 bases short, with 11 bases between. There are 14 residues in the CDR3.

The chain combines TRBV6-1 with TRBJ2-7; TRBD2 agrees at 10 bases. Germline CDR1 is MNHNS and CDR2 is SASEGT. The CDR3 runs to 15 residues. Losses at the gene ends were 5 bases for V and 6 bases for J; bases not matched to a gene: 10. DNA of the CDR3: TGTGCCAGCAGTTACTCGTCTAGCGGGAGATCCGAGCAGTACTTC. It encodes CASSYSSSGRSEQYF.

V and J are TRBV12-5 and TRBJ2-1; 11 bases agree with TRBD2. Germline V gene sequence: CDR1 LGHNT, CDR2 FRNRAP. The CDR3 has 16 amino acids. This chain's CDR3 is CASMLAGGPSGNEQFF. For the CDR3, the DNA is TGTGCCAGCATGCTAGCGGGAGGCCCCAGCGGGAATGAGCAGTTCTTC.

The chain carries TRBV9 and TRBJ2-7, with TRBD2 identical over 7 bases. Germline V gene data show CDR1 as SGDLS and CDR2 as YYNGEE. This CDR3 has 15 amino acids. After removal of 1 base from V and 0 bases from J, the junction contained 4 bases not matched to a gene. Written as DNA, the CDR3 is TGTGCCAGCAGCGTAACGCGCGGGAGCTCCTACGAGCAGTACTTC. It specifies CASSVTRGSSYEQYF.

This clonotype was detected only once. The J gene is TRBJ2-1, the V gene TRBV5-1; D not resolved. Germline V lookup: CDR1 SGHRS, CDR2 YFSETQ. V lost 1 base to trimming and J lost 7 bases, with 12 bases between them. This CDR3 has 14 residues. CDR3 nucleotides: TGCGCCAGCAGCTTGACGGCAGAAAGAAATGAGCAGTTCTTC. It specifies CASSLTAERNEQFF.